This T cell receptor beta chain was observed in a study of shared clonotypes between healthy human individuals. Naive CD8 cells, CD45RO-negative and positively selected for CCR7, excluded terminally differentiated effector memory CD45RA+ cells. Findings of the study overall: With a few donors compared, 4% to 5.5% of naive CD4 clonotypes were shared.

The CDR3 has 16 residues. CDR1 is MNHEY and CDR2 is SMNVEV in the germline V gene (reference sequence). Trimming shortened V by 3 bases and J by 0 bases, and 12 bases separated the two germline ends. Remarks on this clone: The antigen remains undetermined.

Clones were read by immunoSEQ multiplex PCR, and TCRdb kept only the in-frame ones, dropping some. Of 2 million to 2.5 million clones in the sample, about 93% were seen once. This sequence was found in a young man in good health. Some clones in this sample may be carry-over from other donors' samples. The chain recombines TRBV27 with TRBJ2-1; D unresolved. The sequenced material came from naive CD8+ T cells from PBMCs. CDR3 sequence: CASSFGIFSSYNEQFF. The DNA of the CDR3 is TGTGCCAGCAGTTTTGGGATATTCAGCTCCTACAATGAGCAGTTCTTC.